This T cell receptor beta chain originates from a study of blood T cell repertoires in COVID-19. At the level of the study: Some COVID-19 samples were acute and others convalescent; all came from the United States, Italy and Spain.

The CDR3 spans 16 residues. CDR1 is MGHRA and CDR2 is YSYEKL in the germline V gene. With 0 bases clipped from V and 2 bases from J, the junction kept 4 bases outside the gene matches. Sequenced by immunoSEQ multiplex PCR; TCRdb stores in-frame clones only, minus some. The table records about 260,000 clones, around 87% of them present only once. Sequences were obtained from peripheral blood. The TCR comes from a woman aged 55-70 years with COVID-19, enrolled during active disease. This chain links TRBV4-1 with TRBJ2-7; 10 bases match TRBD2. The CDR3 is CASSQEGLAVTYEQYF. Here the CDR3 DNA reads TGCGCCAGCAGCCAAGAAGGACTAGCGGTTACCTACGAGCAGTACTTC.